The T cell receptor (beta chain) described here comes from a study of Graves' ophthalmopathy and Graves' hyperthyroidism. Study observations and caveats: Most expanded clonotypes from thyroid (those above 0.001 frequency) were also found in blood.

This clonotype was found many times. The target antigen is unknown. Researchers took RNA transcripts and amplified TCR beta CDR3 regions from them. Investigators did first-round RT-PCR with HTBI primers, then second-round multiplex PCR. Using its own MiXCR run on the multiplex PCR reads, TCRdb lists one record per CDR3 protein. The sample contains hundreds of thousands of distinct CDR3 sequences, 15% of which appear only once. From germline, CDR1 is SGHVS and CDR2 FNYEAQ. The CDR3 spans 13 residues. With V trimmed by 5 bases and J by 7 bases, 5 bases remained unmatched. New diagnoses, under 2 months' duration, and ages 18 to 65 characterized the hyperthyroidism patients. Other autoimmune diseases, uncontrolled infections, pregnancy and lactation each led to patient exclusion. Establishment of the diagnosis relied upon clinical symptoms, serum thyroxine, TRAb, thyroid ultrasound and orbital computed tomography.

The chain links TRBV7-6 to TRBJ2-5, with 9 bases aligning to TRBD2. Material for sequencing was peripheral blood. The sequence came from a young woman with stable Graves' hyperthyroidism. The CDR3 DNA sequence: TGTGCCAGCAGCCCGGGACTAGCCCGGACCCAGTACTTC. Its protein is CASSPGLARTQYF.